The 20 T cell receptor beta chains listed next were all sequenced from one sample in a study of OX40 agonist ivuxolimab in advanced cancers. Using immunoSEQ multiplex PCR, the repertoire was profiled, and TCRdb retains in-frame clones only, with some absent. The top ten hold over 2% of the sample, which has about 69,000 clones, approximately 80% seen once. The specimen comprised CD4+ or CD8+ T cells sorted from blood, sampled in a trial of the OX40 agonist ivuxolimab. The origin of the receptors is an adult with an advanced solid tumor such as melanoma, head and neck, liver or kidney cancer.

This chain links TRBV4-1 with TRBJ2-6; D not resolved. Germline CDR1 reads MGHRA; CDR2 reads YSYEKL. V lost 0 bases to trimming and J lost 0 bases, with 15 bases between them. The CDR3 totals 19 residues. CDR3 bases: TGCGCCAGCAGCCAAGAAAGGGTGGGCAGCAACTCTGGGGCCAACGTCCTGACTTTC. This gives the protein CASSQERVGSNSGANVLTF.

V is TRBV5-1 and J is TRBJ2-3; D ambiguous. Between the trimmed V and J ends, which lost 0 bases and 2 bases, there was a span of 10 bases. Germline lookup yields CDR1 SGHRS and CDR2 YFSETQ. There are 15 residues in the CDR3. CDR3 sequence reads: CASSLEGYFTDTQYF. CDR3 sequence (DNA): TGCGCCAGCAGCTTGGAGGGCTATTTCACAGATACGCAGTATTTT.

The V call is TRBV2, the J call TRBJ1-1, with D hard to call. Trimming cost V 1 base and J 0 bases, with 6 bases left between them. Germline V CDR1 and CDR2: SNHLY, FYNNEI. This CDR3 is built from 14 residues. This CDR3 is CASSEDSLNTEAFF. CDR3 DNA sequence: TGTGCCAGCAGTGAAGACAGTTTGAACACTGAAGCTTTCTTT.

This chain connects TRBV2 to TRBJ1-1; 8 bases align to TRBD1. The CDR3 extends over 14 amino acids. V lost 6 bases to trimming and J lost 1 base; unmatched junction nucleotides: 4. The germline V gene has CDR1 SNHLY and CDR2 FYNNEI. CDR3 residues: CASRTGERNTEAFF. The CDR3 DNA reads TGTGCCAGCAGGACAGGGGAGAGGAACACTGAAGCTTTCTTT.

The J gene is TRBJ2-1, the V gene TRBV11-3; D gene ambiguous. The CDR3 runs 15 residues. Trimming pared 3 bases from V and 2 bases from J, leaving 11 bases between. Germline assignment: CDR1 SGHNT and CDR2 YENEEA. The CDR3 is CASSLTPQTYNEQFF. For the CDR3, the DNA is TGTGCCAGCAGCTTGACCCCGCAAACCTACAATGAGCAGTTCTTC.

The chain employs TRBV6-4 and TRBJ2-3, with D possibly being TRBD2 (6 bases). V shed 6 bases and J shed 0 bases, with 10 bases lying between them. Germline assignment: CDR1 MRHNA and CDR2 SNTAGT. CDR3 size: 14 residues. CDR3 loop: CASREGPSTDTQYF. The DNA for the CDR3 is TGTGCCAGCAGGGAGGGGCCTAGCACAGATACGCAGTATTTT.

The gene calls are TRBV2 and TRBJ2-1; no reliable D call. The CDR3 consists of 11 residues. Germline V gene sequence: CDR1 SNHLY, CDR2 FYNNEI. With 9 bases removed from V and 4 bases from J, the gap between germline ends came to 7 bases. CDR3 DNA sequence: TGTGCCAGTAAGGTTTACAATGAGCAGTTCTTC. This translates into CASKVYNEQFF.

The count of this clone is one. The gene calls are TRBV10-2 and TRBJ1-1, with a weak D call TRBD1 (5 bases). The germline V and J ends were trimmed by 6 bases and 0 bases, with 8 bases remaining between them. CDR1 WSHSY and CDR2 SAAADI come from the germline V gene. The CDR3 consists of 13 residues. CDR3 residues: CASRGGVNTEAFF. Written as DNA, the CDR3 is TGCGCCAGCAGGGGGGGGGTGAACACTGAAGCTTTCTTT.

The gene calls are TRBV18 and TRBJ2-5; no clear D gene. Between the trimmed V and J ends, which lost 2 bases and 5 bases, there was a span of 12 bases. The CDR3 contains 14 residues. Germline V CDR1 and CDR2: KGHSH, LQKENI. The CDR3, as DNA: TGTGCCAGCTCACCAAGGCCAGCTGGGGAGACCCAGTACTTC. Translation: CASSPRPAGETQYF. Combining the CDR3 with reference TRBV18 and TRBJ2-5 gives the whole variable domain NAGVMQNPRHLVRRRGQEARLRCSPMKGHSHVYWYRQLPEEGLKFMVYLQKENIIDESGMPKERFSAEFPKEGPSILRIQQVVRGDSAAYFCASSPRPAGETQYFGPGTRLLVL.

The chain uses TRBV6-6 and TRBJ2-2; no clear D gene. CDR3 length: 15 amino acids. Trimming took 0 bases from V and 0 from J, leaving 5 bases between them. Germline-derived CDR1 and CDR2 are MNHNY and SVGAGI (reference sequence). CDR3 sequence (DNA): TGTGCCAGCAGTTACTCGGCCGCGAACACCGGGGAGCTGTTTTTT. Its translation: CASSYSAANTGELFF.

The genes are TRBV29-1 and TRBJ2-5; 11 positions agree with TRBD1. Germline assignment: CDR1 SQVTM and CDR2 ANQGSEA. Germline trimming cut 4 bases from V and 5 bases from J; bases unmatched to any gene: 6. The CDR3 is 14 amino acids. The CDR3 coding sequence is TGCAGCGTTGGAGGACAGGGGGCGCGGGAGACCCAGTACTTC. Translated, it gives CSVGGQGARETQYF.

The chain combines TRBV25-1 with TRBJ1-2; D unclear. Deletions cut 4 bases from V and 7 bases from J, with 10 bases between. The CDR3 has 12 residues. CDR1 and CDR2 from the germline V gene are MGHDK and SYGVNS. This CDR3 is CASSAGYSGYTF. DNA of the CDR3: TGTGCCAGCAGTGCGGGGTATAGTGGCTACACCTTC.

The chain has TRBV9 and TRBJ1-3, with D possibly TRBD1 on 5 matching bases. Germline V CDR1 and CDR2: SGDLS, YYNGEE. The V gene lost 4 bases and the J gene lost 0 bases, with 23 bases spanning the gap. This CDR3 contains 19 residues. The CDR3 loop is CASSPQGLRGTGSGNTIYF. The CDR3 region has the DNA TGTGCCAGCAGCCCCCAAGGACTCCGGGGGACCGGCTCTGGAAACACCATATATTTT.

This rearrangement joins TRBV29-1 to TRBJ2-2; TRBD1 agrees at 8 bases. Trimming removed 5 bases from V and 1 base from J; junction bases left unmatched: 3. Germline lookup yields CDR1 SQVTM and CDR2 ANQGSEA. CDR3 size: 14 residues. CDR3 loop: CSVWTGMNTGELFF. DNA of the CDR3: TGCAGCGTTTGGACAGGGATGAACACCGGGGAGCTGTTTTTT.

The V and J genes are TRBV18 and TRBJ1-3; the D gene is possibly TRBD1 (5 bases). There are 13 residues in the CDR3. Looked up from germline, CDR1 is KGHSH and CDR2 is LQKENI. V was trimmed by 6 bases and J by 1 base, leaving 7 bases between them. CDR3 in amino acids: CASSPGSGNTIYF. The DNA of the CDR3 is TGTGCCAGCTCCCCAGGGTCTGGAAACACCATATATTTT.

J is TRBJ2-5 and V is TRBV7-8; 12 positions agree with TRBD2. Germline CDR1 reads SGHVS; CDR2 reads FQNEAQ. The CDR3 consists of 18 residues. V was clipped by 3 bases and J by 4 bases; unmatched bases: 12. In DNA, the CDR3 is TGTGCCAGCAGCTTGGAGGTCCCCGGGACTAGCGGGTTAGAGACCCAGTACTTC. It codes for CASSLEVPGTSGLETQYF.

V is TRBV19 and J is TRBJ1-5; weak D call: TRBD1 (6 bases). Trimming took off 4 bases at V and 6 bases at J, with 16 bases between the two ends. In germline, CDR1 is LNHDA, CDR2 SQIVND (reference sequence). The CDR3 loop spans 15 amino acids. This chain's CDR3 is CASSKGDAGAQPQHF. DNA of the CDR3: TGTGCCAGTAGTAAAGGGGACGCAGGGGCTCAGCCCCAGCATTTT.

This chain links TRBV7-9 with TRBJ2-7, with unresolved D. CDR3 length: 14 amino acids. Germline-derived CDR1 and CDR2 are SEHNR and FQNEAQ (reference sequence). V was clipped by 0 bases and J by 2 bases, with 8 bases between them. In DNA, the CDR3 is TGTGCCAGCAGCTTAGCCAGTCCTGCCTACGAGCAGTACTTC. Amino acids: CASSLASPAYEQYF.

The chain has TRBV7-8 and TRBJ1-1; 7 nucleotides align to TRBD1. This CDR3 region has 16 residues. Trimming at V came to 3 bases and at J to 0 bases, leaving 7 bases not matched to a gene. Looked up from germline, CDR1 is SGHVS and CDR2 is FQNEAQ. For the CDR3, the DNA is TGTGCCAGCAGCTTCCGACAGGGTCTAGTGAACACTGAAGCTTTCTTT. It codes for CASSFRQGLVNTEAFF.

Of note for this clone: The junction departs from germline at one end; a sequencing error may be responsible. This chain uses TRBV7-7 with TRBJ1-1; no clear D. The germline V gene encodes CDR1 SSHAT and CDR2 FNYEAQ (reference sequence). The CDR3 length is 13 residues. CDR3 nucleotides: TGTGCTAGCAGCTTTAAGGAGAACACTGAAGCTTTCTTT. This codes for CASSFKENTEAFF.